These T cell receptor beta chains were read from a single sample in a study of cytomegalovirus exposure and HLA in healthy donors. Produced via immunoSEQ multiplex PCR; TCRdb's table is partial and in-frame only. This table holds 55,000 to 65,000 clones, about 93% found once. Sequenced material: PBMCs. These receptors were taken from a man between 18 and 29 years old in good health and CMV-seronegative. Each CDR3 is given with its conserved first and last residue. The order of the fields is CDR3 DNA, CDR3 protein, J gene, D gene, V gene, clone size. A D gene is named only where the DNA matches it firmly. Only part of the rows carry a size: once, few, many, or a class if the clone is expanded.

TGTGCCAGCAGTGAAAGTCCTAGCGGGAACACCGGGGAGCTGTTTTTT	CASSESPSGNTGELFF	TRBJ2-2	TRBD2	TRBV2	-
TGTGCCAGCAGCCAAGAACTACAGGCCTCAGGACCCCAGCATTTT	CASSQELQASGPQHF	TRBJ1-5	-	TRBV4-2	-
TGTGCCAGCAGTCGTGGGACTAGCGGGAGGGAAGAGACCCAGTACTTC	CASSRGTSGREETQYF	TRBJ2-5	TRBD2	TRBV27	-
TGTGCCAGCAGCATGCAGACTAGCGGCAATGAGCAGTTCTTC	CASSMQTSGNEQFF	TRBJ2-1	TRBD2	TRBV7-2	-
TGCGCCAGCAGCTCGCGGGAGGCCCTCTACGAGCAGTACTTC	CASSSREALYEQYF	TRBJ2-7	TRBD2	TRBV5-1	-
TGTGCAAGTCGCTTAGCTAGCGAGATGTCCTACAATGAGCAGTTCTTC	CASRLASEMSYNEQFF	TRBJ2-1	-	TRBV12-2	-
TGTGCCAGCAGCTTGGGGCGAGGAAACTATGGCTACACCTTC	CASSLGRGNYGYTF	TRBJ1-2	-	TRBV5-5	-
TGTGCCAGCATAGGGGGTTCCGGGACTAAGGCCTACGAGCAGTACTTC	CASIGGSGTKAYEQYF	TRBJ2-7	-	TRBV5-6	few
TGTGCCAGCAGTGAACAGGGTTGGAATACGCAGTATTTT	CASSEQGWNTQYF	TRBJ2-3	-	TRBV6-1	few
TGTGCCAGCAGTTCCGGGACAGTGGGCGAGCAGTACTTC	CASSSGTVGEQYF	TRBJ2-7	TRBD1	TRBV6-5	once
TGTGCCAGCAGCTTCACTAGCGGGAGTTTGGATGAGCAGTTCTTC	CASSFTSGSLDEQFF	TRBJ2-1	TRBD2	TRBV27	once
TGTGCCAGCAGTTTGACAGGGGATGGCTACACCTTC	CASSLTGDGYTF	TRBJ1-2	TRBD1	TRBV6-5	-
TGTGCCATCAGCCTCGCCGGGGAGACCTACGAGCAGTACTTC	CAISLAGETYEQYF	TRBJ2-7	-	TRBV10-3	-
TGTGCCAGCAGTGAAAGAAAGCGGGGGGCGATGGTGAACACTGAAGCTTTCTTT	CASSERKRGAMVNTEAFF	TRBJ1-1	-	TRBV2	-
TGCGCCAGCAGCTTGGTGACAGGGGGAAGGAGGCCCAGGGATACGCAGTATTTT	CASSLVTGGRRPRDTQYF	TRBJ2-3	TRBD1	TRBV5-1	-
TGCGCCAGCAGCGGTGGGACAGCTAACACTGAAGCTTTCTTT	CASSGGTANTEAFF	TRBJ1-1	TRBD1	TRBV5-1	-
TGTGCCAGCAGTCTAGGAGTCGAGCAGTACTTC	CASSLGVEQYF	TRBJ2-7	-	TRBV6-5	-
TGTGCCAGCAGCTTAGGGCCGGGCGGGAGGTCCGGGAATGAGCAGTTCTTC	CASSLGPGGRSGNEQFF	TRBJ2-1	TRBD2	TRBV7-3	-
TGCGCCAGCAGCTTGGATGGGGATACGGGGTACAATGAGCAGTTCTTC	CASSLDGDTGYNEQFF	TRBJ2-1	-	TRBV5-1	-
TGTGCCAGCAGTTACTCGAGGGGGGGCCATCAGCCCCAGCATTTT	CASSYSRGGHQPQHF	TRBJ1-5	-	TRBV6-5	-
TGTGCCAGCAGCCCTCGGGGGCCAAGACTAGCGGGAGCCAACGAGCAGTACTTC	CASSPRGPRLAGANEQYF	TRBJ2-7	TRBD2	TRBV11-2	-
TGTGCCTGGTCCAGGGGCGGGGGGCTAAGGAGCACAGATACGCAGTATTTT	CAWSRGGGLRSTDTQYF	TRBJ2-3	TRBD2	TRBV30	-
TGTGCAAGTCGCTTATCTGGGACTAGCGGAGCCACCGGGGAGCTGTTTTTT	CASRLSGTSGATGELFF	TRBJ2-2	-	TRBV12-2	-
TGTGCCAGCAGTGAAGCCCCGGGGACAGGGAATGAAAAACTGTTTTTT	CASSEAPGTGNEKLFF	TRBJ1-4	TRBD1	TRBV6-1	once
TGTGCCAGCTCATCCGGACAGGGTGGCGCTTTCTTT	CASSSGQGGAFF	TRBJ1-1	TRBD1	TRBV18	once
TGCAGATTTGACGCGGGGGGAAACACCGGGGAGCTGTTTTTT	CRFDAGGNTGELFF	TRBJ2-2	TRBD2	TRBV29-1	-
TGCGCCAGCAGCCAGGATCCGGATCAGCCCCAGCATTTT	CASSQDPDQPQHF	TRBJ1-5	-	TRBV5-1	-
TGTGCCAGCAGTTTAAGGGGACACCTAGGTCACTACAATGAGCAGTTCTTC	CASSLRGHLGHYNEQFF	TRBJ2-1	-	TRBV28	-
TGTGCCAGCAGCTTCACTGGGACAAACACCGGGGAGCTGTTTTTT	CASSFTGTNTGELFF	TRBJ2-2	-	TRBV7-2	-
TGTGCCAGCAGGCCTAGGGGCCCGTGGAGAGATACGCAGTATTTT	CASRPRGPWRDTQYF	TRBJ2-3	-	TRBV5-8	-
TGTGCCAGCCGGGACAGGGATGTTGGGGAGCAGTACTTC	CASRDRDVGEQYF	TRBJ2-7	TRBD1	TRBV25-1	-
TGCGCCAGCAGCGAATCCGGTGGTGAGCAGTACTTC	CASSESGGEQYF	TRBJ2-7	-	TRBV5-1	-
TGCGCCAGCAGGGAATTCGACACCCCTCCCACCGGGGAGCTGTTTTTT	CASREFDTPPTGELFF	TRBJ2-2	-	TRBV5-1	-
TGTGCCAGCAGCTCCCCGGGAACTGAAGCTTTCTTT	CASSSPGTEAFF	TRBJ1-1	-	TRBV6-5	-
TGTGCCAGTAGTTACACAGGGAAAAGGGCGGGCGAGCAGTACTTC	CASSYTGKRAGEQYF	TRBJ2-7	-	TRBV19	-
TGTGCCAGCAGTTTTTCTGCTAGCGGGAGTATCGATGAGCAGTTCTTC	CASSFSASGSIDEQFF	TRBJ2-1	TRBD2	TRBV28	-
TGTGCCAGCAGTCCTCGGGAGGCCAGCACAGATACGCAGTATTTT	CASSPREASTDTQYF	TRBJ2-3	TRBD2	TRBV27	-
TGTGCCAGCACTTCCTTCAGGGTCTATAGCACAGATACGCAGTATTTT	CASTSFRVYSTDTQYF	TRBJ2-3	-	TRBV6-4	once
TGTGCCAGCAGCCAAGGCGGGGACGTGAACTATGGCTACACCTTC	CASSQGGDVNYGYTF	TRBJ1-2	-	TRBV14	-
TGTGCCAGCAGTTTATCGGCGGGAGGTACCTATGGGACCCAGTACTTC	CASSLSAGGTYGTQYF	TRBJ2-5	TRBD2	TRBV6-5	-
TGTGCCAGCAGTGTAACAGGGGGCAATCAGCCCCAGCATTTT	CASSVTGGNQPQHF	TRBJ1-5	TRBD1	TRBV6-1	-
TGTGCCAGCAGCTTGGTAGGGGTCAACACTGAAGCTTTCTTT	CASSLVGVNTEAFF	TRBJ1-1	-	TRBV5-4	-
TGCGCCAGCAGCCAAGAGACAGGACCCGACACTGAAGCTTTCTTT	CASSQETGPDTEAFF	TRBJ1-1	-	TRBV4-1	-
TGCAGCGTAGTTCTAGCGGGAGGGTCCTACAATGAGCAGTTCTTC	CSVVLAGGSYNEQFF	TRBJ2-1	TRBD2	TRBV29-1	-
TGTGCCACCAGCAGAGATGGGAGGGCTGAAAAACTGTTTTTT	CATSRDGRAEKLFF	TRBJ1-4	-	TRBV15	-
TGTGCCAGCTCACGTACAGGACCTGAAGCTTTCTTT	CASSRTGPEAFF	TRBJ1-1	-	TRBV18	-